Sequencing of this TCR beta chain was carried out in a study of vaccination and CD4 T cells after COVID-19. Cultured CD4+ T cells had their DNA profiled by the Oncomine TCR Beta short-read assay. In TCRdb, the PCR reads were re-called with MiXCR into one record per CDR3 protein. The sample contains about 7,600 distinct CDR3 sequences, 21% of which appear only once. This clonotype has ten or more counts. Its antigen is undetermined. Stated treatment: approximately 10-day PBMC culture with coronavirus spike peptide pools or control peptides (ViraFEST assay). Overall study results and limits: Only post-vaccination samples contained a median around 83% of the reactive clones in convalescent patients. Vaccine-specific clones numbering 304 of 307 showed spike mono-reactivity in convalescent patients.

V was pared by 0 bases and J by 0 bases, with 15 bases between. This CDR3 has 17 residues. Per the germline V gene, CDR1 is MNHEY and CDR2 is SVGAGI. The input for sequencing was CD4+ T cells from blood, cultured in vitro, taken after SARS-CoV-2 vaccination. This rearrangement joins TRBV6-5 to TRBJ2-7, with D possibly being TRBD2 (6 bases). The TCR comes from a human donor who had recovered from COVID-19. CDR3 sequence reads: CASSYSARSSGSYEQYF. CDR3 nucleotide sequence: TGTGCCAGCAGTTACTCGGCACGGAGTAGCGGCTCCTACGAGCAGTACTTC.